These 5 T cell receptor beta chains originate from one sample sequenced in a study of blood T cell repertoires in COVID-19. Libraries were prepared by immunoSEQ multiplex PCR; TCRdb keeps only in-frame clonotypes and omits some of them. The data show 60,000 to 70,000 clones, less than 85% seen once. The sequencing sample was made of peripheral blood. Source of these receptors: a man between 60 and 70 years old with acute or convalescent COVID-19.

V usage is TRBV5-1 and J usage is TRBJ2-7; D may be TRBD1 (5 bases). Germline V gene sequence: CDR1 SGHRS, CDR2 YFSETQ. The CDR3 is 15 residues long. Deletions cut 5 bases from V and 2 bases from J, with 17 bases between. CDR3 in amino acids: CASRRTLVEPYEQYF. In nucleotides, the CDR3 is TGCGCCAGCAGGAGGACATTAGTCGAGCCCTACGAGCAGTACTTC.

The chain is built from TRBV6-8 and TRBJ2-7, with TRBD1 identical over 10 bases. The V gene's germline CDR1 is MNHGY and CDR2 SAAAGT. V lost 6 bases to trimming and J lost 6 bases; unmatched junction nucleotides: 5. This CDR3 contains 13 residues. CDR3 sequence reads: CASSPGTGVEQYV. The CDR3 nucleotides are TGTGCCAGCAGCCCCGGGACAGGGGTCGAGCAGTACGTC.

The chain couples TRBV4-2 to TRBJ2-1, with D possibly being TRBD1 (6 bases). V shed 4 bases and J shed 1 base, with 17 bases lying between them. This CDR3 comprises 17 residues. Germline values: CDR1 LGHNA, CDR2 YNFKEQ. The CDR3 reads CASSPEGGGQSYNEQFF. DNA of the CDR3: TGTGCCAGCAGCCCCGAAGGTGGGGGCCAATCCTACAATGAGCAGTTCTTC.

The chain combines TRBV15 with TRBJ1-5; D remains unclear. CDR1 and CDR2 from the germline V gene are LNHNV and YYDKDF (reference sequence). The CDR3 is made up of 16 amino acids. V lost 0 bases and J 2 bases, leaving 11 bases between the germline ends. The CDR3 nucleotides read TGTGCCACCAGCAGAGATAGTATGATGGGCAATCAGCCCCAGCATTTT. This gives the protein CATSRDSMMGNQPQHF.

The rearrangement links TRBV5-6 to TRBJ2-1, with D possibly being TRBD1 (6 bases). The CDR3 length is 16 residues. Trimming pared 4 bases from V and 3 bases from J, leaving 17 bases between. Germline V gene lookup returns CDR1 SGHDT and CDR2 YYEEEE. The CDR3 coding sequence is TGTGCCAGCAGCCAACCGGGACATCTAGTCTACAATGAGCAGTTCTTC. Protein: CASSQPGHLVYNEQFF.